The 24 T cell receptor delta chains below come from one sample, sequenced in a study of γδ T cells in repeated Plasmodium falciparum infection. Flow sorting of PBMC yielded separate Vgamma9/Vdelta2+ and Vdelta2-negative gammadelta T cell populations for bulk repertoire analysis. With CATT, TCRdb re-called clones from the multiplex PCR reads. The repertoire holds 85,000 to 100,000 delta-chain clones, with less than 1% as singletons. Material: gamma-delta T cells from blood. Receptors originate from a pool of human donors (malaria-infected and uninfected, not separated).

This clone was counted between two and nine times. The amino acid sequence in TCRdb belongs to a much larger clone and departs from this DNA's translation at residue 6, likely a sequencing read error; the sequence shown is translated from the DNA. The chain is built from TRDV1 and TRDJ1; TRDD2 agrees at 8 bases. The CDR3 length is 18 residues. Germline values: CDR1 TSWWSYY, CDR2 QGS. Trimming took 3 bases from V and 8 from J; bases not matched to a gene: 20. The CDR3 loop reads CALGDALGLPITTLKLIF. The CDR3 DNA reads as TGTGCTCTTGGGGATGCCTTAGGCCTTCCTATCACGACTCTGAAACTCATCTTT.

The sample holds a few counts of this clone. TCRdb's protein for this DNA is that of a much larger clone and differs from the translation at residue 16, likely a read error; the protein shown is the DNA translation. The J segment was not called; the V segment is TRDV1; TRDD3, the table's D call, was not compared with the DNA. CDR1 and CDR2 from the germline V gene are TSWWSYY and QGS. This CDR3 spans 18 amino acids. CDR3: CALGEETPTGGFTDKPIF. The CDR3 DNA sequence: TGTGCTCTTGGGGAAGAAACCCCTACTGGGGGTTTCACCGATAAACCCATCTTT.

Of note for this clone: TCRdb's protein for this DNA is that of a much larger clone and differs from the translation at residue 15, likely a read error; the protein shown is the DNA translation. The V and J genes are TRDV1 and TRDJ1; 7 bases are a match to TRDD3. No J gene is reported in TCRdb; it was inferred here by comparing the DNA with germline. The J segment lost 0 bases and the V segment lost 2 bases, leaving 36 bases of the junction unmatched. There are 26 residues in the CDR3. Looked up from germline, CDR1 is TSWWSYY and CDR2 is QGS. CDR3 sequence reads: CALGEAKGLLGTQTMLGAVNTDKLIF. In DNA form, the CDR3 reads TGTGCTCTTGGGGAAGCTAAAGGTCTCCTGGGTACACAGACGATGCTGGGGGCTGTTAACACCGATAAACTCATCTTT.

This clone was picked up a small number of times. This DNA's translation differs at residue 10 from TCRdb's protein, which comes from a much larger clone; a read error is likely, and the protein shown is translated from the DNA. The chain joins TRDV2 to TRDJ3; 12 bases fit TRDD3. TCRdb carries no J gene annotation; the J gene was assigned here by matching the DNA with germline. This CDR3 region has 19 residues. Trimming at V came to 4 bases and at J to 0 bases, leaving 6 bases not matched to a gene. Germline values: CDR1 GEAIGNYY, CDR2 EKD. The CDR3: CACDSLGDTNSWDTRQMFF. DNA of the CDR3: TGTGCCTGTGATTCTCTGGGGGATACGAACTCCTGGGACACCCGACAGATGTTTTTC.

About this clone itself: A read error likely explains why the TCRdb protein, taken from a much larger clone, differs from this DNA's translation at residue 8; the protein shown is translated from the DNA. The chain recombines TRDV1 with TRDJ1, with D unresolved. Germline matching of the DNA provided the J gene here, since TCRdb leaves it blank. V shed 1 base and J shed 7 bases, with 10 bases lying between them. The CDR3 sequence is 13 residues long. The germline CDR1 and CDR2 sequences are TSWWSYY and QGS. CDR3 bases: TGTGCTCTTGGGGAACCGAGGAACCCTAAACTCATCTTT. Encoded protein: CALGEPRNPKLIF.

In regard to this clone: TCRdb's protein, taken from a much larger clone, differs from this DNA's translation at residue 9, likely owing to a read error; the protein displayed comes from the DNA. CDR3 amino acids: CALWGGLTTQLFF. CDR3 nucleotides: TGTGCTCTTTGGGGGGGACTGACAACACAACTCTTCTTT. The V and J genes are TRDV1 and TRDJ2, with D possibly being TRDD3 (6 bases). CDR3 length equals 13 residues. Germline V gene data show CDR1 as TSWWSYY and CDR2 as QGS.

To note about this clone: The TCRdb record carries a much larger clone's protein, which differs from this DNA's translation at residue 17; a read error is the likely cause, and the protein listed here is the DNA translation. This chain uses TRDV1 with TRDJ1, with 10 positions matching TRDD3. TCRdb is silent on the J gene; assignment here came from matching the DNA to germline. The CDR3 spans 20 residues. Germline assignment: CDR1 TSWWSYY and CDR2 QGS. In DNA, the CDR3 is TGTGCTCTTGGGTGTCCTTCCCTCGGACTTACTGGGGGATGCACCGATGAACTCATCTTT. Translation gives CALGCPSLGLTGGCTDELIF.

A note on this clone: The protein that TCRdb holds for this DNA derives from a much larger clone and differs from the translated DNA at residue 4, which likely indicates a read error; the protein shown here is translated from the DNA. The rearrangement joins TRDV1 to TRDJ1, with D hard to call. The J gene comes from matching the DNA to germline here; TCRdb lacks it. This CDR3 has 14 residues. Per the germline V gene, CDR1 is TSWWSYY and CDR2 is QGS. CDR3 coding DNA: TGTGCTCTTAGGGAGATAGAGTACACCGATAAACTCATCTTT. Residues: CALREIEYTDKLIF.

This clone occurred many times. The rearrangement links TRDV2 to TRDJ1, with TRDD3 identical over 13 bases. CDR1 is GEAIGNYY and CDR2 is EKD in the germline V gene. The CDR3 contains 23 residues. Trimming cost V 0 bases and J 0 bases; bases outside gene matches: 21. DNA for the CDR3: TGTGCCTGTGACACCGTACCCTACGGACTGGGGGATACGGGGCCACTGTACACCGATAAACTCATCTTT. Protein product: CACDTVPYGLGDTGPLYTDKLIF.

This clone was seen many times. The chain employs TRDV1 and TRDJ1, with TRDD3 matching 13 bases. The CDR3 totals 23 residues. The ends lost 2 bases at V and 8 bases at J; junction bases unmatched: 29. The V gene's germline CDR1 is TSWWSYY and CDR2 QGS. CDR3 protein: CALGEGSPYPRIYWGIRTAKLIF. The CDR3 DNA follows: TGTGCTCTTGGGGAAGGGTCCCCCTACCCCCGGATCTACTGGGGGATACGGACCGCCAAACTCATCTTT.

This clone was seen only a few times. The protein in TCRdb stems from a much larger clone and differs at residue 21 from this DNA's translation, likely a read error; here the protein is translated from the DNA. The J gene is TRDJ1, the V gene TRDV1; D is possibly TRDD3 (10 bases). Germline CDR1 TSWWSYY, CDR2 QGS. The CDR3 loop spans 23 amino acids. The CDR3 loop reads CALGDLPSYLGDIAHAYTDKPIF. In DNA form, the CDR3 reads TGTGCTCTTGGGGATCTCCCTTCCTACCTGGGGGATATAGCCCATGCGTACACCGATAAACCCATCTTT.

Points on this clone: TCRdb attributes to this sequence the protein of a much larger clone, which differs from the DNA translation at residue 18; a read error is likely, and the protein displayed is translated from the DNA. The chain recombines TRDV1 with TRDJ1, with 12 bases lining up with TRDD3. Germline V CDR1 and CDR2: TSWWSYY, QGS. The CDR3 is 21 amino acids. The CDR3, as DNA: TGTGCTCTTGGGGGGACTTCCTCCCTTACTGGGGGATACATTCCCACCGATGAACTCATCTTT. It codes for CALGGTSSLTGGYIPTDELIF.

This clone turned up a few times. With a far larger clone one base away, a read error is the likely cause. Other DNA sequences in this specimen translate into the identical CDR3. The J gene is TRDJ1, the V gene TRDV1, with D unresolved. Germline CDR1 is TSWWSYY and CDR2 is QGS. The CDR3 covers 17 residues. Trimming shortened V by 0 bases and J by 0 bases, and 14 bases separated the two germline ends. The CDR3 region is CALGELARGPDTDKLIF. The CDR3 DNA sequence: TGTGCTCTTGGGGAACTCGCCAGAGGCCCGGACACCGATAAACTCATCTTT.

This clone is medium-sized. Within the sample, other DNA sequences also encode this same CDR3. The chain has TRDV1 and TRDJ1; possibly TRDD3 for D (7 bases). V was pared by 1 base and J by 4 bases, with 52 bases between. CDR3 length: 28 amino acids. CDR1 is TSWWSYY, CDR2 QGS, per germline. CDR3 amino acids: CALGERKDERGKSLRIPRGGWSVDKLIF. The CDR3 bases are TGTGCTCTTGGGGAACGAAAGGACGAAAGGGGAAAGTCCCTACGTATTCCTAGGGGGGGATGGTCGGTCGATAAACTCATCTTT.

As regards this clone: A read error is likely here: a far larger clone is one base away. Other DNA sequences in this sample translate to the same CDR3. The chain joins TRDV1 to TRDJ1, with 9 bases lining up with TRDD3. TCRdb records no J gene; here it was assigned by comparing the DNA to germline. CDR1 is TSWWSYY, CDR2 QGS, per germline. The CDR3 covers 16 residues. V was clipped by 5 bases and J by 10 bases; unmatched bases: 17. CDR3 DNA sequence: TGTGCTCTTGGGACCTATGGACTGGGGGAAATGTCCGGACTCATCTTT. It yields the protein CALGTYGLGEMSGLIF.

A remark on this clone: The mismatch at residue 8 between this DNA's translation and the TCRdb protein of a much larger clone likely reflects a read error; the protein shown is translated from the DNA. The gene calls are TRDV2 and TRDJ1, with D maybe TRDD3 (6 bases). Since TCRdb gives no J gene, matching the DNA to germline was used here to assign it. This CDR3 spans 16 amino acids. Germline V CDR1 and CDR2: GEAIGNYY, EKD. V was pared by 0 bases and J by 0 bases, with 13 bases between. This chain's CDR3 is CACDTLGSRYTDKLIF. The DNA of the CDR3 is TGTGCCTGTGACACCCTGGGGAGCCGGTACACCGATAAACTCATCTTT.

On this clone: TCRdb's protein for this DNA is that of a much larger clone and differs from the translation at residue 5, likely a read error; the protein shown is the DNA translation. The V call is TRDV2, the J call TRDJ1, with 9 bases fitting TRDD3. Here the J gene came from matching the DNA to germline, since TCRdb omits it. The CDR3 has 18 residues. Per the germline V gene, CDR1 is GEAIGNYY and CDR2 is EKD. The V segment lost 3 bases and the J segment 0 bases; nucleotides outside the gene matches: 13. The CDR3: CACDLMGTGGLHTDKLIF. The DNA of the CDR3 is TGTGCCTGTGACCTCATGGGGACTGGGGGACTACACACCGATAAACTCATCTTT.

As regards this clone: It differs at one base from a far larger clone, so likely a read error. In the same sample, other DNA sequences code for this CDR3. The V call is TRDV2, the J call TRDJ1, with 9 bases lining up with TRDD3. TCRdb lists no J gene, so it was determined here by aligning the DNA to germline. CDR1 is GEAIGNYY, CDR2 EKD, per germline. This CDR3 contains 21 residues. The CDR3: CACDKGVYWGTKSTYTDKLIF. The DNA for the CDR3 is TGTGCCTGTGACAAGGGGGTTTACTGGGGGACCAAGTCGACGTACACCGACAAACTCATCTTT.

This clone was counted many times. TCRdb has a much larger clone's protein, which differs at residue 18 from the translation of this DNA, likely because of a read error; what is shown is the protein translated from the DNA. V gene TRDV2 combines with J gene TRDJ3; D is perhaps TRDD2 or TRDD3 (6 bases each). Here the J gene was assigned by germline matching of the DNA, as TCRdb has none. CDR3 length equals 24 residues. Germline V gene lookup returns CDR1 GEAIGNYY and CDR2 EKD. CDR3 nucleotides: TGTGCCTGTGACACCGTCCTACGGTCGGGAGAAACAGATAGAAGCTCCTGGGGCACCCGACAGATGTTTTTC. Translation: CACDTVLRSGETDRSSWGTRQMFF.

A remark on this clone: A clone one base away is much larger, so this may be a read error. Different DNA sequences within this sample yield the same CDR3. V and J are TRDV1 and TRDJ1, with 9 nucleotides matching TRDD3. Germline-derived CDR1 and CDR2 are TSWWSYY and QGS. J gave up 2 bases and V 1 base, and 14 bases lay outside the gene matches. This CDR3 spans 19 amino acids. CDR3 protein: CALGERSPETGIRTDKLIF. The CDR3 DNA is TGTGCTCTTGGGGAACGGAGTCCGGAAACGGGGATACGGACCGATAAACTCATCTTT.

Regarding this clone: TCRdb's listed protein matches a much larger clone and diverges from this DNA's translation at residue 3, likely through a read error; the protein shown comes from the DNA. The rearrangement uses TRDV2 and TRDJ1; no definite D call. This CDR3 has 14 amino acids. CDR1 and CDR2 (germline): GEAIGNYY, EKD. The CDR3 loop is CASDRLRYTDKLIF. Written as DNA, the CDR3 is TGTGCCTCTGACAGGCTCCGATACACCGATAAACTCATCTTT.

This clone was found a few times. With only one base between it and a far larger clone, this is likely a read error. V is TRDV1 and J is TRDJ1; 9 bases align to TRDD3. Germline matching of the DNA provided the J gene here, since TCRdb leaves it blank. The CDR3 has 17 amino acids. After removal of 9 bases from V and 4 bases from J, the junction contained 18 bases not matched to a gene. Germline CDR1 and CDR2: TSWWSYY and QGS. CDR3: CALTPRRWGYAGDKLIF. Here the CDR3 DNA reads TGTGCTCTGACACCCCGCAGATGGGGATACGCGGGCGATAAACTCATCTTT.

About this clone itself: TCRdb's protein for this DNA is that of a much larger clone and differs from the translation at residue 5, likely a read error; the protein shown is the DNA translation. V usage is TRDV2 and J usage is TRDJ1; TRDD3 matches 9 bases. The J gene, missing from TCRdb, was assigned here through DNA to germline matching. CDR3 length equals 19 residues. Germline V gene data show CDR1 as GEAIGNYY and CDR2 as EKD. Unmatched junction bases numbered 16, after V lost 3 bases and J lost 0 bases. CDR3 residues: CACDASHPLGDKYTDKLIF. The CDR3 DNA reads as TGTGCCTGTGACGCCTCTCATCCCTTGGGGGATAAGTACACCGATAAACTCATCTTT.

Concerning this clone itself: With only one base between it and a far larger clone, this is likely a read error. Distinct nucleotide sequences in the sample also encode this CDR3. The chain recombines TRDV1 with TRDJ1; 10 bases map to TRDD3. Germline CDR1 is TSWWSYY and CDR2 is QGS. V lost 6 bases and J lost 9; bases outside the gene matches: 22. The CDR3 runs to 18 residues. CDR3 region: CALGTLRIGGWGIQQLIF. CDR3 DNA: TGTGCTCTTGGAACTCTTAGAATAGGTGGTTGGGGGATACAACAACTCATCTTT.